This record covers a single T cell receptor beta chain. Its target antigen remains unknown. Per-nucleotide qualities are absent, and no much larger clonotype sits a single base away. The data are from a study of CD8+CD57+ T cells in acquired aplastic anemia (dated by TCRdb to the late 2010s). General notes on the study: Extracted DNA from sorted CD4+ and CD8+ cells averaged around 2.9 ug, ranging from roughly 0.17 to 30 ug. A CD8+CD57+ expansion meant a frequency higher than the mean frequency seen in healthy subjects. General conclusions and limits of the study: Between patients and healthy controls, no significant difference in CD8+ Simpson's diversity was found (P=0.060). Around 27 CD8+ CDR3 sequences were found to be shared between patients and controls, but these sequences appeared to be highly expressed in patients and within the immunodominant clones of the patients.

The CDR3 goes from the cysteine to the phenylalanine over 13 residues. The DNA shown is the 39-base CDR3, in frame from base 1. Taken from the germline V gene, the CDR1 and CDR2 loops are SGHAT and FQNNGV. V is reduced by 5 bases and J by 6 bases, leaving a spacing of 12 bases between them. Genomic DNA was used as template for profiling of TCR beta VDJ combinations and CDR3 sequences. TCR repertoire sequencing was run on an Illumina HiSeq 2000. The paper's processing steps were these. Repertoire assessment relied on Simpson's diversity index, CDR3 size and DJ length profiles, and TRBV/TRBJ rearrangement plots. The most abundant DNA sequence in the deep sequencing data was taken as the immunodominant clone. CDR3 amino acid sequences were checked for sharing between subjects and were compared against published repertoires and the VDJdb database. TCRdb reanalyzed the raw reads on its own, using fastp at Q25 for trimming and MiXCR for clone calling, and kept in-frame beta chains. Entries that share a CDR3 protein sequence are merged under the most common genes and DNA. The V and J calls here are based on TCRdb, not the publication. The sample table records roughly 250,000 distinct CDR3 sequences; around 82% of these occur just once. The leading ten clones occupy 35% to 50% of the sample.

Flow cytometry had shown CD8+CD57+ cell expansion in the patients selected for sequencing. All patients had severe acquired aplastic anemia diagnosed by International Study of Aplastic Anemia and Agranulocytosis and Camitta criteria. At the time blood was sampled, none of the patients had received any therapy. In this study, sorted CD4+ and CD8+ T cells from the blood of healthy subjects and of severe aplastic anemia patients had their TCR repertoires deep-sequenced. Patients were enrolled under clinicaltrials.gov protocols 00001620, 01623167, 00001397, 00071045, 00081523 and 00961064 in the USA. Ficoll-Paque density gradient centrifugation was used to isolate peripheral blood mononuclear cells. CD4+ and CD8+ T cells were sorted by FACS or magnetic beads before DNA extraction.

The sequenced material came from sorted CD4+, CD8+, or CD8+CD57+ T cells (not recorded which) from PBMCs. The rearrangement joined TRBV11-2 to TRBJ2-3, with the D gene not confidently named. This sequence originates from a human donor with aplastic anemia. The DNA sequence is as follows: TGTGCCAGCAGCGTGGGCCCCCTGGATACGCAGTATTTT. The translation is CASSVGPLDTQYF.